These 28 T cell receptor beta chains came from one sample sequenced in a study of early T cells in non-severe SARS-CoV-2 infection. MiXCR was run by TCRdb on the 5' RACE reads, yielding one entry per CDR3 protein. The table has about 69,000 distinct CDR3 sequences, 4.6% seen once. The source material was whole blood, sampled at baseline. The receptors come from an adult who was a healthcare worker with PCR-confirmed SARS-CoV-2 infection or an uninfected control (not recorded which). The donor label of this sample is uncertain.

This chain uses TRBV5-8 with TRBJ1-6, with D perhaps matching TRBD1 (6 bases). Per the germline V gene, CDR1 is SGHTS and CDR2 is YDEGEE. This CDR3 contains 16 residues. Trimming removed 5 bases from V and 2 bases from J, with 14 bases in between. DNA of the CDR3: TGTGCCAGCAGAGGGGAACAGGGAGCCTATAATTCACCCCTCCACTTT. Its protein is CASRGEQGAYNSPLHF.

This clonotype has more than one count but fewer than ten. This chain uses TRBV6-6 with TRBJ2-3, with 13 bases fitting TRBD2. With V trimmed by 5 bases and J by 1 base, 3 bases remained unmatched. The CDR3 has 16 amino acids. Germline CDR1 reads MNHNY; CDR2 reads SVGAGI (reference sequence). CDR3 sequence: CASSPTSGGGTDTQYF. The CDR3, as DNA: TGTGCCAGCAGTCCCACTAGCGGGGGGGGCACAGATACGCAGTATTTT.

This clonotype has a count of ten or more. An end of the junction differs from the germline gene, which may be a read error. The chain has TRBV7-7 and TRBJ2-7; 8 bases fit TRBD1. Germline assignment: CDR1 SSHAT and CDR2 FNYEAQ (reference sequence). The CDR3 is 14 amino acids. The CDR3 DNA reads as TGTGCTAGCAGCTCCGGGACAGGTACCTACGAGCAGTACTTC. It encodes CASSSGTGTYEQYF.

This clonotype was detected many times. This chain joins TRBV5-6 and TRBJ2-1; D is perhaps TRBD1 or TRBD2 (5 bases each). Trimming took 1 base from V and 0 from J, leaving 8 bases between them. Germline lookup yields CDR1 SGHDT and CDR2 YYEEEE. This CDR3 has 15 residues. This CDR3 reads CASSLKGSSYNEQFF. In DNA form, the CDR3 reads TGTGCCAGCAGCTTGAAGGGGAGCTCCTACAATGAGCAGTTCTTC.

This clonotype was recorded many times. This chain connects TRBV5-1 to TRBJ1-1; possible D gene TRBD1, 5 bases. Germline V gene sequence: CDR1 SGHRS, CDR2 YFSETQ. V lost 4 bases to trimming and J lost 5 bases, with 12 bases between them. This CDR3 is 13 amino acids long. CDR3 sequence (DNA): TGCGCCAGCAGCGGGGGGGACGATACTGAAGCTTTCTTT. Its protein is CASSGGDDTEAFF.

A few counts support this clonotype. The gene calls are TRBV20-1 and TRBJ2-1, with TRBD2 matching over 7 bases. The ends lost 1 base at V and 0 bases at J; junction bases unmatched: 3. CDR3 length: 15 amino acids. Per germline, CDR1 DFQATT and CDR2 SNEGSKA (reference sequence). In DNA, the CDR3 is TGCAGTGCTAGAGTAGGCGGGAGCTCCTACAATGAGCAGTTCTTC. Its protein product is CSARVGGSSYNEQFF.

The CDR3 is CASSGLATQETQYF. The CDR3 DNA sequence: TGTGCCAGCAGCGGACTAGCGACTCAAGAGACCCAGTACTTC. This rearrangement joins TRBV14 to TRBJ2-5, with TRBD2 matching 9 bases. The CDR3 runs to 14 residues. CDR1 is SGHDN and CDR2 is FVKESK in the germline V gene. The ends lost 5 bases at V and 2 bases at J; junction bases unmatched: 3.

This clonotype has more than one count but fewer than ten. The chain joins TRBV28 to TRBJ2-7; possibly TRBD1 or TRBD2 for D (6 bases each). Germline assignment: CDR1 MDHEN and CDR2 SYDVKM. This CDR3 has 15 amino acids. The V and J ends lost 3 bases and 0 bases respectively, with 12 bases between them. CDR3 region: CASSLEGDHSYEQYF. The CDR3, as DNA: TGTGCCAGCAGTTTGGAGGGGGATCACTCCTACGAGCAGTACTTC.

The chain employs TRBV3-1 and TRBJ2-7; D is ambiguous. Trimming stripped 4 bases from V and 3 bases from J, with 7 bases between. Germline assignment: CDR1 LGHDT and CDR2 YNNKEL (reference sequence). The CDR3 spans 12 residues. CDR3 DNA sequence: TGTGCCAGCAGCCTTGAGTACTACGAGCAGTACTTC. As protein: CASSLEYYEQYF.

This clonotype was observed at least ten times. The chain combines TRBV30 with TRBJ2-3; D gene ambiguous. CDR3 length: 11 amino acids. The germline CDR1 and CDR2 sequences are GTSNPN and SVGIG (reference sequence). V was shortened by 4 bases and J by 3 bases, with 5 bases between the two germline ends. The CDR3 nucleotides are TGTGCCTGGAAAGGGACAGATACGCAGTATTTT. This codes for CAWKGTDTQYF. Full variable domain (missing parts from reference TRBV30 and TRBJ2-3): SQTIHQWPATLVQPVGSPLSLECTVEGTSNPNLYWYRQAAGRGLQLLFYSVGIGQISSEVPQNLSASRPQDRQFILSSKKLLLSDSGFYLCAWKGTDTQYFGPGTRLTVL.

Ten or more counts support this clonotype. J is TRBJ1-5 and V is TRBV12-3 or TRBV12-4; D possibly corresponds to TRBD1 (5 bases). CDR3 length: 13 amino acids. V was clipped by 3 bases and J by 6 bases, with 9 bases between them. The CDR3 nucleotides are TGTGCCAGCAGTTTTTTGGGGGTTCAGCCCCAGCATTTT. This sequence encodes CASSFLGVQPQHF.

Many counts were recorded for this clonotype. This rearrangement joins TRBV6-2 or TRBV6-3 to TRBJ1-5, with D maybe TRBD1 (6 bases). The V gene's germline CDR1 is MNHEY and CDR2 SVGEGT. V lost 5 bases to trimming and J lost 4 bases, with 21 bases between them. The CDR3 runs to 17 residues. The CDR3 is CASSPRGQWVGNQPQHF. DNA of the CDR3: TGTGCCAGCAGTCCCCGCGGACAGTGGGTAGGAAATCAGCCCCAGCATTTT.

In its sample, this clonotype was seen many times. This chain's CDR3 is CASSPQDGDYGYTF. For the CDR3, the DNA is TGTGCCAGCAGCCCCCAGGACGGGGACTATGGCTACACCTTC. The chain employs TRBV7-6 and TRBJ1-2, with D hard to call. CDR1 and CDR2 (germline): SGHVS, FNYEAQ. The CDR3 sequence is 14 residues long. V was trimmed by 5 bases and J by 3 bases, leaving 13 bases between them.

This clonotype has more than one count but fewer than ten. The gene calls are TRBV12-3 or TRBV12-4 and TRBJ2-3; 9 nucleotides align to TRBD2. The CDR3 loop spans 17 amino acids. The V gene end was trimmed by 3 bases and the J gene end by 0 bases; junction bases not matched to a gene: 7. CDR3 nucleotide sequence: TGTGCCAGCAGTTTGGCGGCTAGCGGGGTTAGCACAGATACGCAGTATTTT. It is translated as CASSLAASGVSTDTQYF.

V usage is TRBV7-9 and J usage is TRBJ2-7; TRBD2 is a possible D gene (6 bases). V lost 7 bases, J lost 2 bases, and 12 bases lay in between. Looked up from germline, CDR1 is SEHNR and CDR2 is FQNEAQ (reference sequence). The CDR3 is made up of 13 amino acids. CDR3 DNA: TGTGCCAGCATTGGAGGGAACCCCTACGAGCAGTACTTC. Its translation: CASIGGNPYEQYF.

The sample holds a few counts of this clonotype. This chain joins TRBV7-6 and TRBJ1-6; D remains ambiguous. The CDR3 loop spans 15 amino acids. The germline gives CDR1 SGHVS, CDR2 FNYEAQ. The V end was cut by 2 bases, the J end by 10 bases, with 15 bases between. This chain's CDR3 is CASSLSPTKGSPLHF. CDR3 coding DNA: TGTGCCAGCAGCTTAAGCCCCACTAAGGGATCACCCCTCCACTTT. The whole variable domain, remainder taken from reference TRBV7-6 and TRBJ1-6, is GAGVSQSPRYKVTKRGQDVALRCDPISGHVSLYWYRQALGQGPEFLTYFNYEAQQDKSGLPNDRFSAERPEGSISTLTIQRTEQRDSAMYRCASSLSPTKGSPLHFGNGTRLTVT.

The sample holds many counts of this clonotype. V gene TRBV7-3 combines with J gene TRBJ1-2; D is undetermined. V was cut by 3 bases and J by 8 bases, with 16 bases left in between. This CDR3 comprises 14 residues. The germline gives CDR1 SGHTA, CDR2 FQGTGA. The CDR3 coding sequence is TGTGCCAGCAGCTTCACCCCTTACTCCGGCGGCTACACCTTC. Amino acid sequence: CASSFTPYSGGYTF.

This clonotype was recorded many times. V and J are TRBV7-2 and TRBJ2-1; D possibly corresponds to TRBD2 (6 bases). The CDR3 covers 12 residues. Trimming pared 4 bases from V and 10 bases from J, leaving 11 bases between. Looked up from germline, CDR1 is SGHTA and CDR2 is FQGNSA. The CDR3 DNA is TGTGCCAGCAGCTCTTATGGGGGGGAGCAGTTCTTC. Protein product: CASSSYGGEQFF.

The chain joins TRBV28 to TRBJ1-1; 8 bases map to TRBD1. The V and J ends lost 6 bases and 11 bases, in that order; junction bases with no gene match: 11. CDR1 is MDHEN and CDR2 is SYDVKM in the germline V gene. The CDR3 has 13 residues. DNA for the CDR3: TGTGCCAGCAGCCTCGGACAGGGAAAAGGGGCTTTCTTT. Translated, it gives CASSLGQGKGAFF.

This clonotype was observed a handful of times. CDR3 in amino acids: CASSLVSGTSGGRILQYF. The DNA for the CDR3 is TGTGCCAGCAGCTTAGTGTCTGGGACTAGCGGGGGGAGAATCCTGCAGTATTTT. The genes are TRBV7-2 and TRBJ2-3, with 15 bases fitting TRBD2. Germline CDR1 SGHTA, CDR2 FQGNSA. The junction had 13 bases not matched to a gene; V was cut back by 1 base and J by 11 bases. This CDR3 is built from 18 residues.

Many counts were recorded for this clonotype. The genes are TRBV11-3 and TRBJ1-5; no definite D call. Between the trimmed V and J ends, which lost 2 bases and 2 bases, there was a span of 4 bases. The CDR3 has 13 residues. The germline V gene has CDR1 SGHNT and CDR2 YENEEA. The CDR3 sequence is CASSLMGNQPQHF. Written as DNA, the CDR3 is TGTGCCAGCAGCTTAATGGGCAATCAGCCCCAGCATTTT.

The J gene is TRBJ2-7, the V gene TRBV6-5; 7 bases match TRBD2. With 11 bases clipped from V and 6 bases from J, the junction kept 7 bases outside the gene matches. The CDR3 is made up of 11 amino acids. Germline V gives CDR1 MNHEY, CDR2 SVGAGI. The CDR3: CALGRGVEQYF. The DNA of the CDR3 is TGTGCCCTGGGACGGGGGGTCGAGCAGTACTTC.

In its sample, this clonotype was seen a few times. The CDR3 here is CASSVSWDRSYEQYF. CDR3 nucleotides: TGTGCCAGCAGCGTATCCTGGGACAGGTCCTACGAGCAGTACTTC. The chain carries TRBV9 and TRBJ2-7, with 8 positions matching TRBD1. V shed 1 base and J 1 base; nucleotides not matched to a gene: 4. CDR1 is SGDLS, CDR2 YYNGEE, per germline. This CDR3 is 15 amino acids long.

This clonotype was recorded at least ten times. The gene calls are TRBV27 and TRBJ1-2; D is unresolved. Germline CDR1 MNHEY, CDR2 SMNVEV (reference sequence). The V gene lost 5 bases and the J gene lost 2 bases, with 15 bases spanning the gap. CDR3 length: 15 amino acids. The CDR3 DNA is TGTGCCAGCAGTCCCGACACCGTGAGGAACTATGGCTACACCTTC. Encoded protein: CASSPDTVRNYGYTF.

This clonotype has a handful of counts. The V gene is TRBV30, the J gene TRBJ2-1, with 10 bases aligning to TRBD1. Germline V CDR1 and CDR2: GTSNPN, SVGIG (reference sequence). V shed 0 bases, J shed 8 bases, and the junction held 4 bases outside the gene matches. This CDR3 is 14 amino acids long. CDR3 region: CAWSVGTGVDEQFF. Here the CDR3 DNA reads TGTGCCTGGAGTGTCGGGACAGGGGTGGATGAGCAGTTCTTC. Combining the CDR3 with reference TRBV30 and TRBJ2-1 gives the whole variable domain SQTIHQWPATLVQPVGSPLSLECTVEGTSNPNLYWYRQAAGRGLQLLFYSVGIGQISSEVPQNLSASRPQDRQFILSSKKLLLSDSGFYLCAWSVGTGVDEQFFGPGTRLTVL.

This clonotype was detected a few times. V and J are TRBV5-6 and TRBJ2-2; D remains unclear. Germline loops: CDR1 SGHDT, CDR2 YYEEEE. V shed 0 bases and J shed 5 bases, with 11 bases lying between them. The CDR3 runs to 15 residues. The CDR3 nucleotides read TGTGCCAGCAGCTTGGCCGGCCAGACTACCGGGGAGCTGTTTTTT. It codes for CASSLAGQTTGELFF.

This clonotype was detected a few times. V and J are TRBV12-3 or TRBV12-4 and TRBJ1-6; tentative D call: TRBD1 (6 bases). The ends were cut back, 5 bases at V and 0 bases at J, with 11 bases in the middle. The CDR3 covers 16 residues. The CDR3, as DNA: TGTGCCAGCAGTCGGACAGTTAGCTCCTATAATTCACCCCTCCACTTT. It yields the protein CASSRTVSSYNSPLHF.

The sample holds a few counts of this clonotype. V and J are TRBV11-2 and TRBJ1-4; 7 nucleotides match TRBD1. Per germline, CDR1 SGHAT and CDR2 FQNNGV. After removal of 3 bases from V and 7 bases from J, the junction contained 14 bases not matched to a gene. CDR3 length: 17 residues. CDR3 residues: CASSLGRGRRRGEKLFF. CDR3 coding DNA: TGTGCCAGCAGCTTGGGTAGGGGGCGGCGTAGAGGTGAAAAACTGTTTTTT.